This T cell receptor beta chain was obtained from a study of CD8+CD57+ T cells in acquired aplastic anemia. For the study at large: On average, sorted CD4+ and CD8+ cells gave roughly 3 ug of DNA.

CDR3 and TCR beta VDJ profiling relied on a genomic DNA template. A single record per CDR3 protein comes from TCRdb applying MiXCR to the reads. This table holds around 250,000 distinct CDR3 sequences, about 56% found once. About this clonotype itself: Its antigen is as yet unknown.

Findings of the study overall: Patients were compared with controls for CD8+ Simpson's diversity, and no significant difference emerged. Patients and controls were found to share some 30 CD8+ CDR3 sequences.

In germline, CDR1 is ENHRY, CDR2 SYGVKD. The CDR3 consists of 16 residues. Unmatched junction bases numbered 8, after V lost 0 bases and J lost 7 bases. The rearrangement links TRBV10-3 to TRBJ2-1, with TRBD1 matching over 8 bases. The material sequenced was sorted CD4+, CD8+, or CD8+CD57+ T cells (not recorded which) from PBMCs. The TCR comes from a human donor with severe aplastic anemia or a healthy control (not recorded which). The CDR3 DNA is TGTGCCATCAGTGAGTCCGGCAGGGGGCGCTGGAATGAGCAGTTCTTC. Its protein product is CAISESGRGRWNEQFF.